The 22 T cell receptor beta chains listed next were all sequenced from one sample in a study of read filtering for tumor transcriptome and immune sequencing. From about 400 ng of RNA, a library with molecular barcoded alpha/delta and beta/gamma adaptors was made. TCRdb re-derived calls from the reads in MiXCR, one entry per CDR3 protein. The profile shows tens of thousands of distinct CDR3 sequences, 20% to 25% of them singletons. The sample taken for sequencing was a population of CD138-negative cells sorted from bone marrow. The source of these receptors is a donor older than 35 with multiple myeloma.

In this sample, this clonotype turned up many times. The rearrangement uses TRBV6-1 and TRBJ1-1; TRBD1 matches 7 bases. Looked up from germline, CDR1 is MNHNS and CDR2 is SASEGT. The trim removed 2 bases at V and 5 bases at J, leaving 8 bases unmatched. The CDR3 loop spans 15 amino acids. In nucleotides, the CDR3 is TGTGCCAGCAGTGAACTGCAAGGGGGCCTTACTGAAGCTTTCTTT. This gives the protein CASSELQGGLTEAFF.

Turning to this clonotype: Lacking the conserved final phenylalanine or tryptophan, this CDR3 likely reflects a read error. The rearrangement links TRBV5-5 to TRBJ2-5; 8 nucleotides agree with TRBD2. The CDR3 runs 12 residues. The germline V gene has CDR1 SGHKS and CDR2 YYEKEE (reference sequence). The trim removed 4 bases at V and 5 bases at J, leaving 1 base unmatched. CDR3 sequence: CASSPGGETQYS. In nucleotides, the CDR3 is TGTGCCAGCAGCCCGGGGGGGGAGACCCAGTACTCC.

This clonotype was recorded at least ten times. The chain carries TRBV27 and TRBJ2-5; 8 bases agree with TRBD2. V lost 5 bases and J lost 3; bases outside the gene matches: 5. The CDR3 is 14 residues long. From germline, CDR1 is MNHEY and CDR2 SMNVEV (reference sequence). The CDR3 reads CASSQKLAEETQYF. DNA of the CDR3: TGTGCCAGCAGTCAAAAACTAGCGGAAGAGACCCAGTACTTC.

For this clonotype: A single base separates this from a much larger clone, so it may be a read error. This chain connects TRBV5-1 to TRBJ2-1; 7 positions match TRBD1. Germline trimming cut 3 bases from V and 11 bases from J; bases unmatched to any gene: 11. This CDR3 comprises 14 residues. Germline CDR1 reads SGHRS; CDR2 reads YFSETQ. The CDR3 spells CASSSLTGKNKQFF. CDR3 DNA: TGCGCCAGCAGCTCATTGACAGGGAAAAATAAGCAGTTCTTC.

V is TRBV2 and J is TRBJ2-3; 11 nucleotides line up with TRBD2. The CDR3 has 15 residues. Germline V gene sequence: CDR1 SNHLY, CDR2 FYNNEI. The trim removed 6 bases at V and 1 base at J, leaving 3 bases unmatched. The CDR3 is CASSIAGGGTDTQYF. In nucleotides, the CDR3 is TGTGCCAGCAGCATAGCGGGAGGGGGCACAGATACGCAGTATTTT.

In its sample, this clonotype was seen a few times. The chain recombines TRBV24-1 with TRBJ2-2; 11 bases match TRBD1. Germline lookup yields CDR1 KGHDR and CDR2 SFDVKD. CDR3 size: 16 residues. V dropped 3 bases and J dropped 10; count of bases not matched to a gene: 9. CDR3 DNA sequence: TGTGCCACCAGTGATCCAGGGACAGGGGGAACAGAGGAGCTGTTTTTT. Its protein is CATSDPGTGGTEELFF.

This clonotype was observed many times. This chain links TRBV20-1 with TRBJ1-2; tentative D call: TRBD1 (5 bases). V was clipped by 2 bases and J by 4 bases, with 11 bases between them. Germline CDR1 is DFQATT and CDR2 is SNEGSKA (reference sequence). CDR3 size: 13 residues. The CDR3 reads CSARPTERYGYTF. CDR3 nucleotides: TGCAGTGCTAGACCGACAGAACGCTATGGCTACACCTTC.

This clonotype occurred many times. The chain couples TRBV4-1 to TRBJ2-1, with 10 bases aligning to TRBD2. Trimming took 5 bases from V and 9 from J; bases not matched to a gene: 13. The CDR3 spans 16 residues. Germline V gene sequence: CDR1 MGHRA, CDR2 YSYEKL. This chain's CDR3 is CASSLLGSGGAFEQFF. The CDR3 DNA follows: TGCGCCAGCAGCTTACTAGGCAGCGGGGGGGCTTTTGAGCAGTTCTTC.

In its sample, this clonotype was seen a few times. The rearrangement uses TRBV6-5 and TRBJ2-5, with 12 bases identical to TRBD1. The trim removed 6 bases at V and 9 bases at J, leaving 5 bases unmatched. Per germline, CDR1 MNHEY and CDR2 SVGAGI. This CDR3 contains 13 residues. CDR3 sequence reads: CASRGQGASPQYF. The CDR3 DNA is TGTGCCAGCAGGGGACAGGGGGCATCTCCCCAGTACTTC.

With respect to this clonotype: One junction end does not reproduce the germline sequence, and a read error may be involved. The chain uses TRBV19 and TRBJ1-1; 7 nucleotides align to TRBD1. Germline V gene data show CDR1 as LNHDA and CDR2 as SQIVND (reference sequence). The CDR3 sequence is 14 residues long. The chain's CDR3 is CASRTGLLNTEAFF. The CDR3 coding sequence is TGTGCCAGTCGGACAGGATTACTAAACACTGAAGCCTTCTTT.

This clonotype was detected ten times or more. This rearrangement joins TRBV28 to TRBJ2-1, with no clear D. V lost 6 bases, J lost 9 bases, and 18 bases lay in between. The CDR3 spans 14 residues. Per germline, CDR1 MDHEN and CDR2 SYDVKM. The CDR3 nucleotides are TGTGCCAGCAGCCCCTGGACCGGGCATGGTGAGCAGTTCTTC. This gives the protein CASSPWTGHGEQFF.

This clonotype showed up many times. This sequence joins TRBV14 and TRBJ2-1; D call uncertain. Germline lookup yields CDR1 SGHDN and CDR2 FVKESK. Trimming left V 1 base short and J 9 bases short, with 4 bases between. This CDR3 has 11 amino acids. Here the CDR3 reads CASSQGGEQFF. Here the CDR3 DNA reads TGTGCCAGCAGCCAAGGAGGTGAGCAGTTCTTC.

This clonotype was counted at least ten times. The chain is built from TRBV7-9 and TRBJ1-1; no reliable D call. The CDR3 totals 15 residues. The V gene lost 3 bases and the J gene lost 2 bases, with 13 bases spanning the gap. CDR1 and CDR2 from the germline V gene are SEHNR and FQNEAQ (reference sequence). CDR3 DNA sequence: TGTGCCAGCAGCTTGGTATTGTCGGGAAACACTGAAGCTTTCTTT. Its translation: CASSLVLSGNTEAFF. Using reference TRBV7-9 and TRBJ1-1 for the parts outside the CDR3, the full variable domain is DTGVSQNPRHKITKRGQNVTFRCDPISEHNRLYWYRQTLGQGPEFLTYFQNEAQLEKSRLLSDRFSAERPKGSFSTLEIQRTEQGDSAMYLCASSLVLSGNTEAFFGQGTRLTVV.

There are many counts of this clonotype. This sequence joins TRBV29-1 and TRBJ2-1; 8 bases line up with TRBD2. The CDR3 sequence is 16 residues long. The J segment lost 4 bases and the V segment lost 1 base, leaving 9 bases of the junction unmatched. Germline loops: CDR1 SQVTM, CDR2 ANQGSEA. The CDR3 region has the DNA TGCAGCGTTGAAGCGGGAGGGGAGCAGCTTTACAATGAGCAGTTCTTC. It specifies CSVEAGGEQLYNEQFF.

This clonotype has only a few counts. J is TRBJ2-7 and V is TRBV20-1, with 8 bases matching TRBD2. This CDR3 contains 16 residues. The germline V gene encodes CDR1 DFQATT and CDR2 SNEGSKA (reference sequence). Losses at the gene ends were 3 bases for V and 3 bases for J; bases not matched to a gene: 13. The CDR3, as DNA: TGCAGTGCTAGGGGGGGGCAGCGGGAGTGGAGCTACGAGCAGTACTTC. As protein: CSARGGQREWSYEQYF.

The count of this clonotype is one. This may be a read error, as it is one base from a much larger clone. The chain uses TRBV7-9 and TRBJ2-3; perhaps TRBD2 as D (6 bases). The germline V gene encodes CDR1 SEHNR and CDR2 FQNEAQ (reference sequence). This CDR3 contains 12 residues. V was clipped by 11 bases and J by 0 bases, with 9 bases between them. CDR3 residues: CAGGISTDTQYF. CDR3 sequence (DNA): TGTGCCGGCGGGATTAGCACAGATACGCAGTATTTT.

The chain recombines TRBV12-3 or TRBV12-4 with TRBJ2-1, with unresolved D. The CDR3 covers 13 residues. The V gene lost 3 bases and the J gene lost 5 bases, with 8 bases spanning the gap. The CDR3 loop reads CASSFVLNNEQFF. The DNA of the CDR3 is TGTGCCAGCAGTTTCGTTCTCAACAATGAGCAGTTCTTC.

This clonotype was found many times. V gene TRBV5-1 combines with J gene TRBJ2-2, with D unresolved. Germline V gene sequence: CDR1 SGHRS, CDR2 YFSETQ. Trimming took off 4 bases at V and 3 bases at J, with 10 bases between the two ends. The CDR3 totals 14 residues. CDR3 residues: CASSPDVYTGELFF. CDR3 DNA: TGCGCCAGCAGCCCGGACGTATACACCGGGGAGCTGTTTTTT.

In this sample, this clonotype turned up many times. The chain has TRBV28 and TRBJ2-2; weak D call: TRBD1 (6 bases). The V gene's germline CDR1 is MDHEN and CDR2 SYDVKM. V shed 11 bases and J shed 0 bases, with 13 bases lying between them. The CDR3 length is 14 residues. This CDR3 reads CAGRTAANTGELFF. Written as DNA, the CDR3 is TGTGCCGGCCGGACAGCCGCGAACACCGGGGAGCTGTTTTTT.

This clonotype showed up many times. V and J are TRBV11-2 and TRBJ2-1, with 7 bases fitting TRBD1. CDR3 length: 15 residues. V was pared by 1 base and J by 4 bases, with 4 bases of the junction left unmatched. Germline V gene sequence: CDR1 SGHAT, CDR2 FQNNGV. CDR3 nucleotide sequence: TGTGCCAGCAGCTTAGGGGACAGACAATACAATGAGCAGTTCTTC. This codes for CASSLGDRQYNEQFF.

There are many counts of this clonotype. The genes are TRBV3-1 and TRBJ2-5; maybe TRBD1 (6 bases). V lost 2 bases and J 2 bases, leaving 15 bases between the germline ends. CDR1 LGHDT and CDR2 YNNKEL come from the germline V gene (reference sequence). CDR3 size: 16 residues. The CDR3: CASSQSRGTTQETQYF. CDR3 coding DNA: TGTGCCAGCAGCCAATCTCGTGGGACAACGCAAGAGACCCAGTACTTC.

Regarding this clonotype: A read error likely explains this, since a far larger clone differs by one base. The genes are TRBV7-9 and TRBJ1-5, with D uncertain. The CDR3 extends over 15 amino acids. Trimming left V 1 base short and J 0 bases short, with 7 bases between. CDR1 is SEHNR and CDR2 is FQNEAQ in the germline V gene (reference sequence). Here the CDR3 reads CASSLDYHSNQPQHF. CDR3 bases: TGTGCCAGCAGCTTAGATTACCATAGCAATCAGCCCCAGCATTTT.